This entry lists 30 T cell receptor beta chains sequenced from one sample in a study of blood T cell repertoires in COVID-19 (dated by TCRdb to about 2020). Library preparation used the immunoSEQ multiplex PCR assay. Imported from immuneACCESS, the table was reduced by TCRdb to in-frame sequences with V and J called. These copies leave out some clones; in studies compared against another copy, an unresolved V gene accounts for under half, and the cause of the remainder is not known. The sample data list about 290,000 clones, and around 90% of these were observed just once. The ten top clones hold 1.5% to 2% of the sample. The source material was PBMCs or T cells enriched from blood (not recorded which). The receptors were sampled from a woman aged 40 to 50 who had recovered from COVID-19.

The genes are TRBV12-5 and TRBJ2-7; 11 bases match TRBD2. Germline V lookup: CDR1 LGHNT, CDR2 FRNRAP. This CDR3 region has 15 residues. V gave up 2 bases and J gave up 4 bases; unmatched junction bases: 4. In DNA, the CDR3 is TGTGCTAGTGGTTTGATAGCTAGCGGGGGGTACGAGCAGTACTTC. Encoded protein: CASGLIASGGYEQYF.

The genes are TRBV5-1 and TRBJ1-1, with 11 bases that match TRBD1. V trimming: 4 bases; J trimming: 10 bases; junction bases outside the gene matches: 9. Per the germline V gene, CDR1 is SGHRS and CDR2 is YFSETQ. The CDR3 is 14 residues long. The CDR3 loop is CASSEDRGLVGAFF. CDR3 DNA: TGCGCCAGCAGCGAGGACAGGGGGCTAGTAGGAGCTTTCTTT.

The chain is built from TRBV5-1 and TRBJ2-3, with TRBD1 matching 7 bases. The junction had 15 bases not matched to a gene; V was cut back by 3 bases and J by 5 bases. The CDR3 is 17 residues long. From germline, CDR1 is SGHRS and CDR2 YFSETQ. The CDR3 DNA follows: TGCGCCAGCAGCTCAGTGGGACAGCCCGCCTCCGGAGATACGCAGTATTTT. Encoded protein: CASSSVGQPASGDTQYF. Filled out from reference TRBV5-1 and TRBJ2-3, the complete variable domain reads KAGVTQTPRYLIKTRGQQVTLSCSPISGHRSVSWYQQTPGQGLQFLFEYFSETQRNKGNFPGRFSGRQFSNSRSEMNVSTLELGDSALYLCASSSVGQPASGDTQYFGPGTRLTVL.

The V gene is TRBV6-5, the J gene TRBJ2-1; 9 bases agree with TRBD2. CDR3 length equals 15 residues. Germline CDR1 MNHEY, CDR2 SVGAGI. The junction had 4 bases not matched to a gene; V was cut back by 1 base and J by 6 bases. The CDR3 here is CASSYLPSGTNEQFF. The DNA for the CDR3 is TGTGCCAGCAGTTACTTGCCTAGCGGGACCAATGAGCAGTTCTTC.

The gene calls are TRBV6-5 and TRBJ1-4; 10 bases line up with TRBD1. Germline V gene sequence: CDR1 MNHEY, CDR2 SVGAGI. The CDR3 runs 14 residues. V shed 7 bases, J shed 7 bases, and the junction held 6 bases outside the gene matches. The CDR3 loop reads CASIPDRGSEKLFF. As DNA, the CDR3 is TGTGCCAGCATCCCGGACAGGGGGAGTGAAAAACTGTTTTTT.

The rearrangement links TRBV19 to TRBJ2-7; 13 nucleotides match TRBD2. V lost 5 bases to trimming and J lost 5 bases; unmatched junction nucleotides: 15. From germline, CDR1 is LNHDA and CDR2 SQIVND (reference sequence). This CDR3 has 18 residues. Written as DNA, the CDR3 is TGTGCCAGTAGTGACGAGTCCCGGACTAGCGGGAGTAGCAACGAGCAGTACTTC. Its translation: CASSDESRTSGSSNEQYF.

V gene TRBV5-8 combines with J gene TRBJ1-3; D gene ambiguous. Trimming took off 4 bases at V and 0 bases at J, with 14 bases between the two ends. CDR1 and CDR2 from the germline V gene are SGHTS and YDEGEE. CDR3 size: 16 residues. Here the CDR3 reads CASSTRGLLSGNTIYF. The CDR3 region has the DNA TGTGCCAGCAGCACCAGAGGCTTACTCTCTGGAAACACCATATATTTT.

The chain is built from TRBV7-2 and TRBJ1-6; D unclear. V dropped 10 bases and J dropped 1 base, with 11 bases sitting between them. Germline loops: CDR1 SGHTA, CDR2 FQGNSA. The CDR3 totals 14 residues. This chain's CDR3 is CATRPGSYNSPLHF. DNA for the CDR3: TGTGCCACCAGACCGGGATCCTATAATTCACCCCTCCACTTT. The whole variable domain, filled in from reference TRBV7-2 and TRBJ1-6, reads GAGVSQSPSNKVTEKGKDVELRCDPISGHTALYWYRQSLGQGLEFLIYFQGNSAPDKSGLPSDRFSAERTGGSVSTLTIQRTQQEDSAVYLCATRPGSYNSPLHFGNGTRLTVT.

The chain has TRBV30 and TRBJ1-1, with TRBD1 matching over 10 bases. Germline V gives CDR1 GTSNPN, CDR2 SVGIG (reference sequence). The V and J ends lost 2 bases and 6 bases, in that order; junction bases with no gene match: 6. CDR3 length: 14 residues. The CDR3 reads CAWSSGQGSSEAFF. In DNA form, the CDR3 reads TGTGCCTGGAGTTCGGGACAGGGGAGTTCTGAAGCTTTCTTT.

The gene calls are TRBV18 and TRBJ1-5, with D possibly matching TRBD1 (6 bases). The germline V and J ends were trimmed by 4 bases and 3 bases, with 13 bases remaining between them. This CDR3 has 15 amino acids. The germline V gene encodes CDR1 KGHSH and CDR2 LQKENI. The CDR3 loop reads CASSLGQNPNQPQHF. CDR3 bases: TGTGCCAGCTCACTCGGACAGAATCCCAATCAGCCCCAGCATTTT. Together with reference TRBV18 and TRBJ1-5, the CDR3 gives the full variable domain: NAGVMQNPRHLVRRRGQEARLRCSPMKGHSHVYWYRQLPEEGLKFMVYLQKENIIDESGMPKERFSAEFPKEGPSILRIQQVVRGDSAAYFCASSLGQNPNQPQHFGDGTRLSIL.

The J gene is TRBJ2-1, the V gene TRBV9; D perhaps matches TRBD2 (6 bases). Trimming stripped 4 bases from V and 0 bases from J, with 14 bases between. The CDR3 length is 16 residues. CDR1 is SGDLS, CDR2 YYNGEE, per germline. The CDR3 here is CASSSGTLASYNEQFF. CDR3 sequence (DNA): TGTGCCAGCAGCTCAGGGACTCTAGCCTCCTACAATGAGCAGTTCTTC.

The chain combines TRBV19 with TRBJ1-3; D remains ambiguous. This CDR3 has 14 amino acids. CDR1 LNHDA and CDR2 SQIVND come from the germline V gene (reference sequence). Trimming shortened V by 3 bases and J by 0 bases, and 6 bases separated the two germline ends. This chain's CDR3 is CASSIINSGNTIYF. CDR3 nucleotides: TGTGCCAGTAGTATTATAAACTCTGGAAACACCATATATTTT.

The chain is built from TRBV30 and TRBJ2-1, with 9 bases lining up with TRBD2. The CDR3 is 16 amino acids. Trimming at V came to 1 base and at J to 1 base, leaving 5 bases not matched to a gene. Germline loops: CDR1 GTSNPN, CDR2 SVGIG (reference sequence). CDR3 coding DNA: TGTGCCTGGAGTGCTCTTAGCGGGAGATCCTACAATGAGCAGTTCTTC. Its translation is CAWSALSGRSYNEQFF.

The chain carries TRBV4-2 and TRBJ1-4, with D tentatively TRBD1 (6 bases). The CDR3 spans 13 residues. V dropped 1 base and J dropped 10 bases, with 10 bases sitting between them. Per germline, CDR1 LGHNA and CDR2 YNFKEQ. Here the CDR3 DNA reads TGTGCCAGCAGCCAAGCAGGACAGCTAAAACTGTTTTTT. This sequence encodes CASSQAGQLKLFF.

The V and J genes are TRBV7-2 and TRBJ1-1; 10 bases agree with TRBD1. This CDR3 contains 14 residues. Per germline, CDR1 SGHTA and CDR2 FQGNSA. J was trimmed by 3 bases and V by 7 bases; bases with no gene match: 5. The CDR3 is CASTLTGGYTEAFF. CDR3 nucleotides: TGTGCCAGCACCTTGACAGGGGGCTACACTGAAGCTTTCTTT.

As for this clone: This sample also contains other DNA sequences that code for the same CDR3. The rearrangement links TRBV9 to TRBJ1-1; TRBD1 matches at 10 bases. With V trimmed by 4 bases and J by 4 bases, 7 bases remained unmatched. Germline CDR1 SGDLS, CDR2 YYNGEE. The CDR3 is 15 residues long. The CDR3 region has the DNA TGTGCCAGCAGCCCCAGACAGGGGGCAGGCACTGAAGCTTTCTTT. Translating gives CASSPRQGAGTEAFF.

The rearrangement uses TRBV9 and TRBJ2-7; D gene uncertain. This CDR3 spans 13 amino acids. V lost 3 bases, J lost 6 bases, and 13 bases lay in between. The V gene's germline CDR1 is SGDLS and CDR2 YYNGEE. CDR3 nucleotides: TGTGCCAGCAGCGCCTCCGGGTTTGGCGAGCAGTACTTC. Translating it yields CASSASGFGEQYF.

The chain recombines TRBV5-5 with TRBJ2-7, with TRBD2 matching 7 bases. The CDR3 runs to 13 residues. In germline, CDR1 is SGHKS, CDR2 YYEKEE (reference sequence). Trimming at V came to 2 bases and at J to 6 bases, leaving 5 bases not matched to a gene. The CDR3 region is CASSLMGGSEQYF. In DNA, the CDR3 is TGTGCCAGCAGCTTAATGGGAGGGTCCGAGCAGTACTTC.

The V call is TRBV7-9, the J call TRBJ1-6; 9 positions match TRBD1. After removal of 5 bases from V and 8 bases from J, the junction contained 19 bases not matched to a gene. The germline V gene has CDR1 SEHNR and CDR2 FQNEAQ (reference sequence). The CDR3 loop spans 19 amino acids. The DNA for the CDR3 is TGTGCCAGCAGCATAAGTCTATGGACAGGGGCTCCCTGGGATTCACCCCTCCACTTT. Protein product: CASSISLWTGAPWDSPLHF.

J is TRBJ2-1 and V is TRBV4-2; maybe TRBD1 (6 bases). This CDR3 has 16 residues. Deletions cut 0 bases from V and 4 bases from J, with 13 bases between. From germline, CDR1 is LGHNA and CDR2 YNFKEQ. Here the CDR3 DNA reads TGTGCCAGCAGCCAAGATGGACAGCGGCCTTACAATGAGCAGTTCTTC. Translation: CASSQDGQRPYNEQFF.

The CDR3, as DNA: TGCGCCAGCAGTCAATCGAAGGGCAGACGGGAGGCCCAGCATTTT. Translating it yields CASSQSKGRREAQHF. The V gene is TRBV23-1, the J gene TRBJ1-5, with no clear D. TRBV23-1 is classed as an ORF, of uncertain function. The CDR3 extends over 15 amino acids. The V end lost 0 bases, the J end lost 11 bases, and 17 bases lay between the germline ends.

The V call is TRBV3-1 (or the pseudogene TRBV3-2), the J call TRBJ2-1, with TRBD2 matching 8 bases. The CDR3 sequence is 17 residues long. The ends lost 1 base at V and 6 bases at J; junction bases unmatched: 11. Germline CDR1 LGHDT, CDR2 YNNKEL (reference sequence). The CDR3 nucleotides read TGTGCCAGCAGCCAAGGTCCTCCGGGCGGGAGGTTCAATGAGCAGTTCTTC. Translated, it gives CASSQGPPGGRFNEQFF.

This chain links TRBV28 with TRBJ1-5; TRBD1 might be the D (5 bases). Per the germline V gene, CDR1 is MDHEN and CDR2 is SYDVKM. This CDR3 is 13 amino acids long. V was shortened by 6 bases and J by 2 bases, with 8 bases between the two germline ends. In DNA, the CDR3 is TGTGCCAGCAGCGTGACAGGCAATCAGCCCCAGCATTTT. Translation: CASSVTGNQPQHF.

In this sample, this clone turned up a few times. This chain joins TRBV29-1 and TRBJ2-7, with 7 positions matching TRBD1. The trim removed 4 bases at V and 1 base at J, leaving 10 bases unmatched. CDR3 length: 15 residues. Germline V gene lookup returns CDR1 SQVTM and CDR2 ANQGSEA. The CDR3 reads CSVARQGRGSYEQYF. The CDR3 DNA reads TGCAGCGTTGCCCGACAGGGTAGAGGGTCCTACGAGCAGTACTTC.

The V call is TRBV14, the J call TRBJ2-5; 7 nucleotides match TRBD2. The J segment lost 6 bases and the V segment lost 5 bases, leaving 15 bases of the junction unmatched. Per germline, CDR1 SGHDN and CDR2 FVKESK. The CDR3 runs to 16 residues. In DNA, the CDR3 is TGTGCCAGCAGCGAAAACGGGGGGATTACCTCTCAGACCCAGTACTTC. It specifies CASSENGGITSQTQYF.

V and J are TRBV5-6 and TRBJ2-3, with D possibly being TRBD2 (5 bases). This CDR3 contains 17 residues. Trimming cost V 4 bases and J 4 bases, with 22 bases left between them. Germline V lookup: CDR1 SGHDT, CDR2 YYEEEE. As DNA, the CDR3 is TGTGCCAGCAGCCCAAGACCCGGGATCCCAGACGCAGATACGCAGTATTTT. Amino acids: CASSPRPGIPDADTQYF.

The V gene is TRBV5-1, the J gene TRBJ1-2; D remains unclear. Trimming shortened V by 0 bases and J by 3 bases, and 6 bases separated the two germline ends. The germline CDR1 and CDR2 sequences are SGHRS and YFSETQ. The CDR3 loop spans 13 amino acids. This CDR3 is CASSLESYYGYTF. CDR3 coding DNA: TGCGCCAGCAGCTTGGAATCCTACTATGGCTACACCTTC.

The J gene is TRBJ2-6, the V gene TRBV5-1, with 8 bases identical to TRBD1. CDR1 is SGHRS, CDR2 YFSETQ, per germline. The length of the CDR3 is 18 residues. V lost 0 bases, J lost 1 base, and 6 bases stayed unmatched. The CDR3 spells CASSLVDRGSSGANVLTF. DNA of the CDR3: TGCGCCAGCAGCTTGGTTGACAGGGGATCTTCTGGGGCCAACGTCCTGACTTTC.

The V gene is TRBV28, the J gene TRBJ1-5, with a weak D call TRBD1 (5 bases). CDR1 MDHEN and CDR2 SYDVKM come from the germline V gene. The CDR3 spans 14 residues. Trimming pared 1 base from V and 7 bases from J, leaving 11 bases between. CDR3 bases: TGTGCCAGCAGTTTATTAGGGGTCGGCCAGCCCCAGCATTTT. Translating it yields CASSLLGVGQPQHF.

This chain joins TRBV12-1 and TRBJ2-3; the D call of TRBD1 is as the table states it, not checked on the DNA. TRBV12-1 is tagged as a pseudogene. The CDR3 runs to 16 residues. This chain's CDR3 is CASSPYRGAGTDTQYF. DNA of the CDR3: TGTGCCAGCAGCCCGTACAGGGGGGCGGGCACAGATACGCAGTATTTT.